The T cell receptor beta chain described here comes from a study of blood T cell repertoires in COVID-19. Overall study: Acute-phase and convalescent COVID-19 samples originated in the United States, Italy and Spain. T cells, B-cell-depleted T cells, or PBMCs provided the cDNA or gDNA that served as material.

Under the authors' procedure: Using reference gene primer amplification, nucleated cell counts were estimated. The assay was immunoSEQ multiplex PCR, and TCRdb's table has in-frame clones only and misses some. That table supplies the V and J calls and clone size; D and trimming were determined from the DNA. The repertoire consists of around 370,000 clones, with 85% to 90% occurring once and the leading ten covering around 6%. This CDR3 has 14 amino acids. Trimming cost V 1 base and J 7 bases, with 13 bases left between them. Germline V gene sequence: CDR1 SGHDN, CDR2 FVKESK. The chain links TRBV14 to TRBJ2-5; D is possibly TRBD1 (6 bases). This TCR was sampled from a woman in her forties or fifties with COVID-19, enrolled during active disease. The specimen was peripheral blood. The CDR3 protein is CASSQAGVMGTQYF. The CDR3 DNA follows: TGTGCCAGCAGCCAAGCAGGGGTAATGGGGACCCAGTACTTC.